Listed here are 18 T cell receptor beta chains from one sample, sequenced in a study of blood T cell repertoires in COVID-19. Clones were sequenced by immunoSEQ multiplex PCR, and TCRdb holds only the in-frame ones, with some missing. Among approximately 250,000 clones listed, 84% were seen once. The sequenced sample was peripheral blood. The origin of the receptors is a woman between 40 and 50 years old who had recovered from COVID-19.

This chain connects TRBV5-1 to TRBJ2-3, with D possibly TRBD1 on 6 matching bases. Between the trimmed V and J ends, which lost 4 bases and 0 bases, there was a span of 12 bases. In germline, CDR1 is SGHRS, CDR2 YFSETQ. The CDR3 contains 15 residues. CDR3 loop: CASSKGQTSTDTQYF. The CDR3 bases are TGCGCCAGCAGCAAAGGACAGACTAGCACAGATACGCAGTATTTT.

In DNA form, the CDR3 reads TGTGCCAGCAGCCCGACAGGGGGCGCAGATACGCAGTATTTT. Translation: CASSPTGGADTQYF. The chain uses TRBV6-2 or TRBV6-3 and TRBJ2-3, with 10 bases fitting TRBD1. Germline CDR1 and CDR2: MNHEY and SVGEGT. V shed 6 bases and J 4 bases; nucleotides not matched to a gene: 4. The CDR3 runs to 14 residues.

A note on this clone: Since a much larger clone is just one base distant, this may be a read error. This sample includes further DNA sequences coding for the same CDR3. The J gene is TRBJ1-5, the V gene TRBV6-4; no definite D call. The length of the CDR3 is 13 residues. With 5 bases removed from V and 6 bases from J, the gap between germline ends came to 11 bases. CDR1 MRHNA and CDR2 SNTAGT come from the germline V gene. CDR3 coding DNA: TGTGCCAGCAGTCCCGGGGAGGGTCAGCCCCAGCATTTT. As protein: CASSPGEGQPQHF.

This chain uses TRBV2 with TRBJ1-2, with D unresolved. Trimming took 7 bases from V and 2 from J, leaving 8 bases between them. The CDR3 is 12 residues long. Germline lookup yields CDR1 SNHLY and CDR2 FYNNEI. As DNA, the CDR3 is TGTGCCAGCAACGGAGAAAACTATGGCTACACCTTC. Residues: CASNGENYGYTF.

This clone has a single count. The chain is built from TRBV4-2 and TRBJ1-5; 7 bases align to TRBD1. V dropped 3 bases and J dropped 5; count of bases not matched to a gene: 1. The CDR3 runs to 13 residues. CDR1 is LGHNA, CDR2 YNFKEQ, per germline. The CDR3 region is CASSHDRDQPQHF. The CDR3 region has the DNA TGTGCCAGCAGCCATGACAGGGATCAGCCCCAGCATTTT.

The rearrangement links TRBV30 to TRBJ1-5; D is uncertain. Between the trimmed V and J ends, which lost 0 bases and 6 bases, there was a span of 9 bases. There are 13 residues in the CDR3. The germline V gene encodes CDR1 GTSNPN and CDR2 SVGIG (reference sequence). CDR3 nucleotides: TGTGCCTGGAGTGTACTAGTTGGTCAGCCCCAGCATTTT. This sequence encodes CAWSVLVGQPQHF.

This clone was seen ten or more times. This chain connects TRBV18 to TRBJ1-1; D may be TRBD1 (5 bases). CDR1 and CDR2 (germline): KGHSH, LQKENI. V gave up 5 bases and J gave up 1 base, with 8 bases separating them. The CDR3 covers 13 residues. The CDR3, as DNA: TGTGCCAGCTCAGGACAAACGAACACTGAAGCTTTCTTT. Encoded protein: CASSGQTNTEAFF. Complete variable domain (other parts from reference TRBV18 and TRBJ1-1): NAGVMQNPRHLVRRRGQEARLRCSPMKGHSHVYWYRQLPEEGLKFMVYLQKENIIDESGMPKERFSAEFPKEGPSILRIQQVVRGDSAAYFCASSGQTNTEAFFGQGTRLTVV.

The gene calls are TRBV27 and TRBJ1-5; 9 bases match TRBD1. Germline CDR1 reads MNHEY; CDR2 reads SMNVEV (reference sequence). V lost 5 bases, J lost 6 bases, and 14 bases stayed unmatched. This CDR3 contains 17 residues. Here the CDR3 reads CASSRTTQDRGGQPQHF. The CDR3 coding sequence is TGTGCCAGCAGTCGAACAACCCAAGACAGGGGGGGTCAGCCCCAGCATTTT.

The rearrangement links TRBV4-1 to TRBJ2-4, with TRBD1 matching over 7 bases. Unmatched junction bases numbered 19, after V lost 2 bases and J lost 9 bases. Germline V gene data show CDR1 as MGHRA and CDR2 as YSYEKL. The CDR3 extends over 18 amino acids. CDR3 sequence reads: CASSQTTTGVPGQAIQYF. For the CDR3, the DNA is TGCGCCAGCAGCCAAACGACCACAGGGGTCCCCGGGCAGGCCATTCAGTACTTC.

The V call is TRBV18, the J call TRBJ2-3; 11 bases fit TRBD2. CDR3 length: 15 residues. Germline loops: CDR1 KGHSH, CDR2 LQKENI. With V trimmed by 5 bases and J by 5 bases, 6 bases remained unmatched. CDR3 residues: CASSELAGARDTQYF. For the CDR3, the DNA is TGTGCCAGCTCAGAACTAGCGGGGGCCAGAGATACGCAGTATTTT.

The rearrangement joins TRBV3-1 (or the pseudogene TRBV3-2) to TRBJ1-6, with TRBD1 as a possible D gene (5 bases). In germline, CDR1 is LGHDT, CDR2 YNNKEL (reference sequence). V lost 2 bases and J lost 8, with 10 bases in between. CDR3 length: 14 amino acids. The CDR3: CASSQQGRDSPLHF. CDR3 DNA sequence: TGTGCCAGCAGCCAACAGGGTAGGGATTCACCCCTCCACTTT.

The J gene is TRBJ2-7, the V gene TRBV7-8, with 7 bases identical to TRBD1. Per the germline V gene, CDR1 is SGHVS and CDR2 is FQNEAQ. V shed 1 base and J 3 bases; nucleotides not matched to a gene: 9. The CDR3 runs to 16 residues. CDR3 bases: TGTGCCAGCAGCTTAGAGGCTCCGGGACAGAGCTACGAGCAGTACTTC. Translated, it gives CASSLEAPGQSYEQYF.

The V call is TRBV13, the J call TRBJ2-7, with D maybe TRBD2 (5 bases). Deletions cut 2 bases from V and 5 bases from J, with 16 bases between. The germline gives CDR1 PRHDT, CDR2 FYEKMQ (reference sequence). The CDR3 has 15 residues. This CDR3 reads CASSLRLKIKDEQYF. The CDR3 DNA follows: TGTGCCAGCAGCTTAAGACTAAAAATAAAGGACGAGCAGTACTTC. Full variable domain (remainder filled in from reference TRBV13 and TRBJ2-7): AAGVIQSPRHLIKEKRETATLKCYPIPRHDTVYWYQQGPGQDPQFLISFYEKMQSDKGSIPDRFSAQQFSDYHSELNMSSLELGDSALYFCASSLRLKIKDEQYFGPGTRLTVT.

The chain combines TRBV7-8 with TRBJ1-1; D is undetermined. Germline V gene sequence: CDR1 SGHVS, CDR2 FQNEAQ. V gave up 5 bases and J gave up 3 bases, with 4 bases separating them. The CDR3 covers 11 residues. The CDR3 DNA is TGTGCCAGCAGCCCATACACTGAAGCTTTCTTT. Translation: CASSPYTEAFF.

The gene calls are TRBV19 and TRBJ1-4; TRBD1 might be the D (5 bases). The germline V gene encodes CDR1 LNHDA and CDR2 SQIVND (reference sequence). Trimming pared 5 bases from V and 6 bases from J, leaving 13 bases between. The CDR3 totals 14 residues. CDR3 amino acids: CASSAQRGDEKLFF. Here the CDR3 DNA reads TGTGCCAGTAGTGCACAGCGGGGGGATGAAAAACTGTTTTTT.

The chain is built from TRBV3-1 (or the pseudogene TRBV3-2) and TRBJ2-5, with 7 bases fitting TRBD2. The CDR3 runs to 15 residues. V dropped 2 bases and J dropped 7; count of bases not matched to a gene: 10. From germline, CDR1 is LGHDT and CDR2 YNNKEL (reference sequence). The CDR3 DNA follows: TGTGCCAGCAGCCAAAGTTCTAGCGGTGGGGTGACCCAGTACTTC. Its protein is CASSQSSSGGVTQYF.

There are a few counts of this clone. The gene calls are TRBV4-2 and TRBJ2-7; 8 bases are shared with TRBD1. Germline V gene data show CDR1 as LGHNA and CDR2 as YNFKEQ. The CDR3 is 13 residues long. The V segment lost 10 bases and the J segment 2 bases; nucleotides outside the gene matches: 7. CDR3 residues: CATSRDRTYEQYF. CDR3 nucleotides: TGTGCCACCTCGAGGGACAGGACCTACGAGCAGTACTTC.

This rearrangement joins TRBV4-1 to TRBJ1-2; TRBD1 matches at 9 bases. Trimming removed 0 bases from V and 8 bases from J; junction bases left unmatched: 4. The CDR3 sequence is 14 residues long. CDR1 and CDR2 (germline): MGHRA, YSYEKL. The CDR3 DNA follows: TGCGCCAGCAGCCAAGAACAGGGGGCTTACGGCTACACCTTC. This encodes CASSQEQGAYGYTF.